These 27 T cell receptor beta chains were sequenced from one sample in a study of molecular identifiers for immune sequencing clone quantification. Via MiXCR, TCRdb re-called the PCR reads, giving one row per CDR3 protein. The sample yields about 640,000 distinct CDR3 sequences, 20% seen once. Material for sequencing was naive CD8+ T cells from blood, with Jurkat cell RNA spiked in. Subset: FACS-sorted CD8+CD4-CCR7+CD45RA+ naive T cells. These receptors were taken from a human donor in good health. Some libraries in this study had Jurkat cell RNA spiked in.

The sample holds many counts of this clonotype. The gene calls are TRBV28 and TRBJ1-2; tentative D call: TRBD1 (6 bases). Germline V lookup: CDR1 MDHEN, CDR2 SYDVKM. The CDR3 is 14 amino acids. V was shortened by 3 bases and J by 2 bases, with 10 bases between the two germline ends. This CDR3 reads CASSFRGLNYGYTF. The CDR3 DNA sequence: TGTGCCAGCAGTTTCAGGGGACTCAACTATGGCTACACCTTC.

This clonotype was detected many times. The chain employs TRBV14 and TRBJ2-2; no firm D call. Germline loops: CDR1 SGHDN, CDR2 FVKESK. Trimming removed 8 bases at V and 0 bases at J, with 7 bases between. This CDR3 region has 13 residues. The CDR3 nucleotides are TGTGCCAGCCTATCTTCGAACACCGGGGAGCTGTTTTTT. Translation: CASLSSNTGELFF.

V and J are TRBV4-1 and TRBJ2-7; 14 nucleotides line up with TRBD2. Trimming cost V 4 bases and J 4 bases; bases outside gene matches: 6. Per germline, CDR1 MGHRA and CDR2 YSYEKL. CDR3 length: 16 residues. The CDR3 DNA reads TGCGCCAGCAGCCTGACTAGCGGGGGGGCGGGTTACGAGCAGTACTTC. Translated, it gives CASSLTSGGAGYEQYF.

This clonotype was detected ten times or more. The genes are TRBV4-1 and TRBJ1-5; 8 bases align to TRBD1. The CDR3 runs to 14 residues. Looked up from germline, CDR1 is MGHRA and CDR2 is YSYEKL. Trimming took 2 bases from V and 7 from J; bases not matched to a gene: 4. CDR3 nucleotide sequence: TGCGCCAGCAGCCAATTGGACAGGGACCAGCCCCAGCATTTT. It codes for CASSQLDRDQPQHF.

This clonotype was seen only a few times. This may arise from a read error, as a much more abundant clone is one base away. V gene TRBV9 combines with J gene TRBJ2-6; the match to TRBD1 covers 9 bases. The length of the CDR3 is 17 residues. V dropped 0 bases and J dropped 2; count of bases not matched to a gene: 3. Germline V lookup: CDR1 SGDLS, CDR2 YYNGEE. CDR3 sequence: CASSVATGGTGANVLTF. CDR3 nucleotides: TGTGCCAGCAGCGTAGCTACAGGGGGCACTGGGGCCAACGTCCTGACTTTC.

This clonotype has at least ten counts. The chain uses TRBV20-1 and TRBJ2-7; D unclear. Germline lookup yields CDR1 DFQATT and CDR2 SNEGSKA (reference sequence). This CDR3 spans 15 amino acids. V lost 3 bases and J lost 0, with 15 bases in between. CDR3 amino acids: CSARVTGVPSYEQYF. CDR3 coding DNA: TGCAGTGCTAGGGTAACGGGCGTACCCTCCTACGAGCAGTACTTC.

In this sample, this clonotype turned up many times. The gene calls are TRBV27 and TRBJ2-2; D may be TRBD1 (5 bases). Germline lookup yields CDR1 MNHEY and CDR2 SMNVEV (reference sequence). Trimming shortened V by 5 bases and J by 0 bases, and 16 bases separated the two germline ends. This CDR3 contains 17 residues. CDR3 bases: TGTGCCAGCAGTCCGCTTCGGACACGAGCGAACACCGGGGAGCTGTTTTTT. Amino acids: CASSPLRTRANTGELFF.

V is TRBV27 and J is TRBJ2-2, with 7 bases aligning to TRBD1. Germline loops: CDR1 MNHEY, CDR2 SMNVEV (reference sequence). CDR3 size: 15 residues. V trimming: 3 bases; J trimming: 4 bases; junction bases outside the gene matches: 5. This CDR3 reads CASSFGTVPTGELFF. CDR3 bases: TGTGCCAGCAGTTTTGGGACAGTTCCCACCGGGGAGCTGTTTTTT.

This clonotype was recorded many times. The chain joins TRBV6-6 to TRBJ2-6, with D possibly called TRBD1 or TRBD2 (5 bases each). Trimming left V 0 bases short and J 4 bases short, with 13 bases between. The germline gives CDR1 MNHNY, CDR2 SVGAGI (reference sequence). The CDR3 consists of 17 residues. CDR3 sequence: CASSYSPAGTGANVLTF. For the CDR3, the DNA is TGTGCCAGCAGTTACTCCCCCGCAGGGACCGGGGCCAACGTCCTGACTTTC.

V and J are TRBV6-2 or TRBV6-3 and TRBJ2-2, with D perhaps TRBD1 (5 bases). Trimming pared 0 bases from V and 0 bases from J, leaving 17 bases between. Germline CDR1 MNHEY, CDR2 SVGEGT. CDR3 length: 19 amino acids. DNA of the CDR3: TGTGCCAGCAGTTACTCGTACCCCCTGGACACGACGAACACCGGGGAGCTGTTTTTT. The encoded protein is CASSYSYPLDTTNTGELFF.

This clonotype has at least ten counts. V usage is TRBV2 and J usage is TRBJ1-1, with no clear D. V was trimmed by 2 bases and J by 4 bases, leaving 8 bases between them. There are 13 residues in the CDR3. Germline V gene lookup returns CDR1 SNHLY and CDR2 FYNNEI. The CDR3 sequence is CASSEPLGTEAFF. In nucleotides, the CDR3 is TGTGCCAGCAGTGAACCCCTGGGCACTGAAGCTTTCTTT.

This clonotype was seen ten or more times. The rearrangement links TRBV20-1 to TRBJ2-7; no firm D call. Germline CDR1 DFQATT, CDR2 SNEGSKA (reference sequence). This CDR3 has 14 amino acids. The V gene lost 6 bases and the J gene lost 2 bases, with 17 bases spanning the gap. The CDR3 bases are TGCAGTGCCCCGCGCGACTCTCCCACCTACGAGCAGTACTTC. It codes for CSAPRDSPTYEQYF.

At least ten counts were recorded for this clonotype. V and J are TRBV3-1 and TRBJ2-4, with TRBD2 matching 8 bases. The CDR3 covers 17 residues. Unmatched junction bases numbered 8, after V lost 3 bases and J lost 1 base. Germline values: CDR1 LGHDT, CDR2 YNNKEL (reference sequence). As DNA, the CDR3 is TGTGCCAGCAGCCACGCTGGCAGCGGGAGTGCCAAAAACATTCAGTACTTC. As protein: CASSHAGSGSAKNIQYF. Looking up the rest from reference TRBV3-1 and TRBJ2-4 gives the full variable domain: DTAVSQTPKYLVTQMGNDKSIKCEQNLGHDTMYWYKQDSKKFLKIMFSYNNKELIINETVPNRFSPKSPDKAHLNLHINSLELGDSAVYFCASSHAGSGSAKNIQYFGAGTRLSVL.

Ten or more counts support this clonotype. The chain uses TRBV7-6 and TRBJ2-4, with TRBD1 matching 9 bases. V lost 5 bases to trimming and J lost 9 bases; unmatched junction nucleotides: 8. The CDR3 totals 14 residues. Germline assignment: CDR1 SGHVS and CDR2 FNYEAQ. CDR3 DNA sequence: TGTGCCAGCAGCACCGGGACAGGGTCGGGCATTCAGTACTTC. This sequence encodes CASSTGTGSGIQYF.

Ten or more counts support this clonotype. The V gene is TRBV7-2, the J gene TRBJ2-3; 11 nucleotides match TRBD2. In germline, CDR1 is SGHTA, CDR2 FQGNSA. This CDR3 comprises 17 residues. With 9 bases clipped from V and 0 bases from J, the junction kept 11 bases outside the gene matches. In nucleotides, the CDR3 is TGTGCCAGTAATCTAGCGGGGGGCAGGACTAGCACAGATACGCAGTATTTT. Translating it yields CASNLAGGRTSTDTQYF. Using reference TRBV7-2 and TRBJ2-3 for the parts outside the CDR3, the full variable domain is GAGVSQSPSNKVTEKGKDVELRCDPISGHTALYWYRQSLGQGLEFLIYFQGNSAPDKSGLPSDRFSAERTGGSVSTLTIQRTQQEDSAVYLCASNLAGGRTSTDTQYFGPGTRLTVL.

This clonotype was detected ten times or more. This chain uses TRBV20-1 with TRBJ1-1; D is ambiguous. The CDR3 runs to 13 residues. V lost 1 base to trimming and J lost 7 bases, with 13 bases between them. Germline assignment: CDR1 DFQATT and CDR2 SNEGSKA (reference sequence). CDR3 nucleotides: TGCAGTGCTAGAGGGGTCCAGACGTATGAAGCTTTCTTT. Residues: CSARGVQTYEAFF.

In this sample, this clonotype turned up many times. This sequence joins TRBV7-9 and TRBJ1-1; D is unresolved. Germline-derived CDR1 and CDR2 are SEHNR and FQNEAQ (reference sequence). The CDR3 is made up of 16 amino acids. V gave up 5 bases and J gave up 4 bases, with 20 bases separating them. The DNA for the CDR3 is TGTGCCAGCAGCCCCCCGCAGGCCCAGTCGGGCACTGAAGCTTTCTTT. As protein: CASSPPQAQSGTEAFF.

The CDR3 protein is CASSLQADRDYEQYF. The CDR3, as DNA: TGTGCCAGCAGCTTACAGGCGGACAGAGACTACGAGCAGTACTTC. This chain links TRBV7-9 with TRBJ2-7; D perhaps matches TRBD1 (6 bases). The CDR3 length is 15 residues. Looked up from germline, CDR1 is SEHNR and CDR2 is FQNEAQ (reference sequence). V lost 2 bases and J 3 bases, leaving 14 bases between the germline ends. The variable domain in full, completed from reference TRBV7-9 and TRBJ2-7, reads DTGVSQNPRHKITKRGQNVTFRCDPISEHNRLYWYRQTLGQGPEFLTYFQNEAQLEKSRLLSDRFSAERPKGSFSTLEIQRTEQGDSAMYLCASSLQADRDYEQYFGPGTRLTVT.

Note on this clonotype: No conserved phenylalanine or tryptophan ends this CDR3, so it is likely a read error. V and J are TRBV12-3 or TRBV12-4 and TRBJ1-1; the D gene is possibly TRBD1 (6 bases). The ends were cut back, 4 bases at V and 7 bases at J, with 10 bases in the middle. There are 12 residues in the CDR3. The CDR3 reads CASSSSGVEAFL. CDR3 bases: TGTGCCAGCAGTTCCTCAGGGGTTGAAGCTTTCCTT.

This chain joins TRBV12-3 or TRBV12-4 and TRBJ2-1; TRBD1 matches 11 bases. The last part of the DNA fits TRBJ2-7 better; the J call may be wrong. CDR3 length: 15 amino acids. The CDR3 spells CASSQDRGLTDEQYF. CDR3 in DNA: TGTGCCAGCAGCCAGGACAGGGGGCTGACGGATGAGCAGTACTTC.

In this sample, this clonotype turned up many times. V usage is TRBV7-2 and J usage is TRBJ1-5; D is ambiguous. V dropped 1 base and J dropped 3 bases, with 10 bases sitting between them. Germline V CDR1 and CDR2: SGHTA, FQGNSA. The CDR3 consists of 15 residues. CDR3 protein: CASSLGYGLNQPQHF. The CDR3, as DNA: TGTGCCAGCAGCTTAGGTTACGGCCTCAATCAGCCCCAGCATTTT.

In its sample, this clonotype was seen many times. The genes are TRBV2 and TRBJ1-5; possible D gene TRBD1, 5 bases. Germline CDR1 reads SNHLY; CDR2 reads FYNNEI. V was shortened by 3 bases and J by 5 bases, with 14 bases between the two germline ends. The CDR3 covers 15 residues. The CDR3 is CASSEAVGVHQPQHF. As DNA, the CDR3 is TGTGCCAGCAGTGAGGCCGTAGGGGTTCATCAGCCCCAGCATTTT.

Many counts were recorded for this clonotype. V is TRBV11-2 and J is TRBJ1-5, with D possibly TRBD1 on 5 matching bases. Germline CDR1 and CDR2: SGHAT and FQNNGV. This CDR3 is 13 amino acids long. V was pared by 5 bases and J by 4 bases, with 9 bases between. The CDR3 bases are TGTGCCAGCAGCCAGGGACCTAATCAGCCCCAGCATTTT. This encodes CASSQGPNQPQHF. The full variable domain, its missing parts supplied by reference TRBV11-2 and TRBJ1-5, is EAGVAQSPRYKIIEKRQSVAFWCNPISGHATLYWYQQILGQGPKLLIQFQNNGVVDDSQLPKDRFSAERLKGVDSTLKIQPAKLEDSAVYLCASSQGPNQPQHFGDGTRLSIL.

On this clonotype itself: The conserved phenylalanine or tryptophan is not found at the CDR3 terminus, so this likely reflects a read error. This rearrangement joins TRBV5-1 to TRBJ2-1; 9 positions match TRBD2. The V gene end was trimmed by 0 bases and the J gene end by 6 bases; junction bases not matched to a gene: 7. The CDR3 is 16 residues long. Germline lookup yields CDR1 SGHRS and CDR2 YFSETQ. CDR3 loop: CASSLALGLASNEQFS. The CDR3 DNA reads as TGCGCCAGCAGCTTGGCTTTGGGACTAGCATCCAATGAGCAGTTCTCC.

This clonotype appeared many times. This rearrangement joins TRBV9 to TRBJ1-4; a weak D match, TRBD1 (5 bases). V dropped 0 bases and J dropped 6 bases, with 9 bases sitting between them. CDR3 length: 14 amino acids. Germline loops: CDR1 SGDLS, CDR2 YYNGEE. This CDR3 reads CASSVGGNDEKLFF. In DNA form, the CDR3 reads TGTGCCAGCAGCGTAGGGGGGAATGATGAAAAACTGTTTTTT.

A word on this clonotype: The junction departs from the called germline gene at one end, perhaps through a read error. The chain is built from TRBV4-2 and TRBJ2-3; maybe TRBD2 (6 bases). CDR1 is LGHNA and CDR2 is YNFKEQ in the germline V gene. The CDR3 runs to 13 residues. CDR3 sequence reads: CASSQARDSTRYF. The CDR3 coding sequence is TGTGCCAGCAGCCAAGCCCGGGACTCAACGCGGTATTTT.

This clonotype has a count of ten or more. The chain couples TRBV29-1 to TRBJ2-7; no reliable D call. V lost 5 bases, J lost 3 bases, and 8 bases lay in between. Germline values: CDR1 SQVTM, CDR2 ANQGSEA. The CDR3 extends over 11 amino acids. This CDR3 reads CSVMGNYEQYF. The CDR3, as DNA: TGCAGCGTTATGGGGAACTACGAGCAGTACTTC.